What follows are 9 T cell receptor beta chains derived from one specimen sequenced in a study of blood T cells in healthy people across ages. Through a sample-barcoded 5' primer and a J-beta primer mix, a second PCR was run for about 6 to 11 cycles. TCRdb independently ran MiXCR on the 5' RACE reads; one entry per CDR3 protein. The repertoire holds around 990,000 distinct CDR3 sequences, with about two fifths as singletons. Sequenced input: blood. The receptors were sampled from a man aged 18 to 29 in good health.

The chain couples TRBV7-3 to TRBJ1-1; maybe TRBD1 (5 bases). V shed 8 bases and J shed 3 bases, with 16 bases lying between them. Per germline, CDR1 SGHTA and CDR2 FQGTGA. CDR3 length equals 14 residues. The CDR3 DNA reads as TGTGCCAGCCGCCTGGGGGGGGAAGACACTGAAGCTTTCTTT. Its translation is CASRLGGEDTEAFF.

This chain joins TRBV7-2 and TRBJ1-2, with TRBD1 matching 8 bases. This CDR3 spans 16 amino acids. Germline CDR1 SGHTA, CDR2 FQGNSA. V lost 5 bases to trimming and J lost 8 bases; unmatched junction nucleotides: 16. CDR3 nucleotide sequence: TGTGCCAGCAGCCTCGCCCACGGACAGGGACTTGAGGGCTACACCTTC. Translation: CASSLAHGQGLEGYTF.

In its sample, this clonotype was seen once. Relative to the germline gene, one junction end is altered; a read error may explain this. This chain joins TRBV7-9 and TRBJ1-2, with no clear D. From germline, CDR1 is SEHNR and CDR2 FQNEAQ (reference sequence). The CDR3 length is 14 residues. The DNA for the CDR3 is TGTGTCAGCAGCCACCGGGGTTCTAACTATGGCTACACCTTC. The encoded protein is CVSSHRGSNYGYTF.

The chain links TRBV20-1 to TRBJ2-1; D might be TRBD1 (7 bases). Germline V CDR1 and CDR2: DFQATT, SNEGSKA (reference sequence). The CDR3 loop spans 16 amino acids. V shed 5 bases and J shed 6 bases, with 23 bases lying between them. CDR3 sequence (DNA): TGCAGTGCTTCTAGTAGACAGGGACTCTGGGGCAATGAGCAGTTCTTC. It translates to CSASSRQGLWGNEQFF.

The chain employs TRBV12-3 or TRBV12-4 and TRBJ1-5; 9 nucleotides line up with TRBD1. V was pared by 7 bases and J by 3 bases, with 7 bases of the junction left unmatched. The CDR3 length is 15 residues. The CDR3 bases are TGTGCCAGCAACCTGGGACAGGGTACCAATCAGCCCCAGCATTTT. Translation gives CASNLGQGTNQPQHF.

Here the CDR3 DNA reads TGTGCCAGCAGCCAAGCACTAGCGGGGGGAAAGCGTTTAGGTTACAATGAGCAGTTCTTC. Protein product: CASSQALAGGKRLGYNEQFF. The chain joins TRBV3-1 to TRBJ2-1, with TRBD2 matching over 12 bases. CDR3 size: 20 residues. CDR1 is LGHDT and CDR2 is YNNKEL in the germline V gene (reference sequence). V lost 1 base, J lost 4 bases, and 14 bases stayed unmatched.

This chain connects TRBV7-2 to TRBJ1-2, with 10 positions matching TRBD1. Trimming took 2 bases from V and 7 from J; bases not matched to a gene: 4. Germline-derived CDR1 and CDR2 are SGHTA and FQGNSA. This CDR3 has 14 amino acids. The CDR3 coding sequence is TGTGCCAGCAGCTTAAGGACAGGGGGGTCTGGCTACACCTTC. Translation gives CASSLRTGGSGYTF.

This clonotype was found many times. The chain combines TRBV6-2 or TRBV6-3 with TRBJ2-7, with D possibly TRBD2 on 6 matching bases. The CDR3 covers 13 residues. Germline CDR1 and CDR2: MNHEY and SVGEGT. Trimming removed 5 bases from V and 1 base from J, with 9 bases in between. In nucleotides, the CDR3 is TGTGCCAGCAGTGTGGGGGGATCCTACGAGCAGTACTTC. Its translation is CASSVGGSYEQYF.

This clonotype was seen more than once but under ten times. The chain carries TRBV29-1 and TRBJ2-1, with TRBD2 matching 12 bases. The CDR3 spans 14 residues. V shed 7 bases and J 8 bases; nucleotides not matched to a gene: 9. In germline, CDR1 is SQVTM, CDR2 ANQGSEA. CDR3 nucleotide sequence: TGCAGCGGTACCCTAGCGGGGGGGGTCGATGAGCAGTTCTTC. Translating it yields CSGTLAGGVDEQFF.